The 24 T cell receptor beta chains in this list originate from one sample, sequenced in a study of cytomegalovirus exposure and HLA in healthy donors. Both 60 Vbeta primers and 13 Jbeta primers went into the PCR. The table came from immunoSEQ multiplex PCR; TCRdb's copy has only in-frame clones and leaves some out. The sample includes 80,000 to 100,000 clones, roughly 76% seen only once; the top ten take roughly 3.6%. The material sequenced was PBMCs. These receptors were obtained from a middle-aged man in good health and CMV-seronegative.

This chain links TRBV28 with TRBJ2-5, with TRBD1 identical over 8 bases. The J call may be mistaken, given a closer DNA end match to TRBJ2-7. The germline V gene has CDR1 MDHEN and CDR2 SYDVKM. The CDR3 is 17 amino acids. In DNA form, the CDR3 reads TGTGCCAGCAGTTCCCCGACCACAGGGACAGGATTCTACGAGCAGTACTTC. Amino acid sequence: CASSSPTTGTGFYEQYF.

This clone was counted between two and nine times. CDR3 in amino acids: CASRTQGAETEAFF. DNA for the CDR3: TGTGCCAGCAGAACTCAGGGGGCAGAGACTGAAGCTTTCTTT. V gene TRBV6-1 combines with J gene TRBJ1-1, with TRBD1 matching 8 bases. The CDR3 extends over 14 amino acids. V gave up 6 bases and J gave up 5 bases; unmatched junction bases: 8. Germline loops: CDR1 MNHNS, CDR2 SASEGT.

The gene calls are TRBV7-6 and TRBJ2-3; 9 nucleotides agree with TRBD2. The germline gives CDR1 SGHVS, CDR2 FNYEAQ. Trimming removed 1 base from V and 0 bases from J; junction bases left unmatched: 8. CDR3 size: 18 residues. CDR3 coding DNA: TGTGCCAGCAGCTTAGGGCTAGCGGGGAAACCTAGCACAGATACGCAGTATTTT. Translated: CASSLGLAGKPSTDTQYF.

The rearrangement links TRBV7-9 to TRBJ2-7; 7 positions match TRBD2. The length of the CDR3 is 14 residues. Germline-derived CDR1 and CDR2 are SEHNR and FQNEAQ (reference sequence). V lost 5 bases to trimming and J lost 3 bases; unmatched junction nucleotides: 7. The CDR3 is CASSPPRGDYEQYF. DNA of the CDR3: TGTGCCAGCAGCCCCCCCCGGGGGGACTACGAGCAGTACTTC.

The V gene is TRBV5-1, the J gene TRBJ1-4, with D unclear. The V end lost 5 bases, the J end lost 8 bases, and 19 bases lay between the germline ends. This CDR3 has 15 amino acids. Germline V CDR1 and CDR2: SGHRS, YFSETQ. CDR3 in DNA: TGCGCCAGCAGATCTACAGCCTCCTCAGAGGAAAAACTGTTTTTT. It codes for CASRSTASSEEKLFF.

In this sample, this clone turned up once. The gene calls are TRBV27 and TRBJ1-5; D call uncertain. The CDR3 consists of 16 residues. The V gene lost 2 bases and the J gene lost 0 bases, with 11 bases spanning the gap. Germline V gives CDR1 MNHEY, CDR2 SMNVEV (reference sequence). The CDR3 loop reads CASSLHSIHSNQPQHF. CDR3 nucleotides: TGTGCCAGCAGTTTACACAGTATTCATAGCAATCAGCCCCAGCATTTT.

The CDR3 region has the DNA TGTGCCAGCAGCCAAGGGGAGGGGACCACTGAAGCTTTCTTT. Translating it yields CASSQGEGTTEAFF. J is TRBJ1-1 and V is TRBV4-2; D is possibly TRBD1 (5 bases). CDR3 length: 14 residues. Germline values: CDR1 LGHNA, CDR2 YNFKEQ. V dropped 1 base and J dropped 4 bases, with 10 bases sitting between them.

The genes are TRBV9 and TRBJ2-5, with D possibly being TRBD2 (6 bases). The CDR3 runs 15 residues. CDR1 and CDR2 (germline): SGDLS, YYNGEE. Trimming removed 0 bases at V and 4 bases at J, with 13 bases between. The CDR3 loop reads CASSVEAGWGETQYF. CDR3 nucleotide sequence: TGTGCCAGCAGCGTAGAGGCGGGGTGGGGAGAGACCCAGTACTTC.

This clone was seen once. The chain is built from TRBV6-6 and TRBJ2-7; 9 bases match TRBD1. CDR1 is MNHNY and CDR2 is SVGAGI in the germline V gene (reference sequence). The junction had 10 bases not matched to a gene; V was cut back by 6 bases and J by 4 bases. The CDR3 covers 15 residues. The CDR3 coding sequence is TGTGCCAGCAGATACGCGGGACAGGGTTATTACGAGCAGTACTTC. Translation gives CASRYAGQGYYEQYF.

The J gene is TRBJ1-1, the V gene TRBV7-9; 8 bases match TRBD1. The CDR3 contains 12 residues. V lost 5 bases to trimming and J lost 5 bases; unmatched junction nucleotides: 1. Germline V CDR1 and CDR2: SEHNR, FQNEAQ (reference sequence). DNA for the CDR3: TGTGCCAGCAGCGGACAGGGAACTGAAGCTTTCTTT. Translation: CASSGQGTEAFF.

This clone was picked up one time. This sequence joins TRBV18 and TRBJ1-2; tentative D call: TRBD1 (5 bases). The CDR3 length is 13 residues. The germline V gene encodes CDR1 KGHSH and CDR2 LQKENI. Trimming shortened V by 2 bases and J by 2 bases, and 6 bases separated the two germline ends. DNA of the CDR3: TGTGCCAGCTCACCAGACAGAAACTATGGCTACACCTTC. This sequence encodes CASSPDRNYGYTF.

The chain couples TRBV29-1 to TRBJ2-3, with D unresolved. V shed 5 bases and J shed 1 base, with 7 bases lying between them. The CDR3 spans 12 residues. The germline gives CDR1 SQVTM, CDR2 ANQGSEA. The DNA of the CDR3 is TGCAGCGTTCACCAGGGCACAGATACGCAGTATTTT. It specifies CSVHQGTDTQYF.

The chain joins TRBV5-5 to TRBJ1-2; 7 bases fit TRBD1. J gave up 4 bases and V 1 base, and 7 bases lay outside the gene matches. This CDR3 is built from 15 residues. From germline, CDR1 is SGHKS and CDR2 YYEKEE (reference sequence). The CDR3 DNA reads as TGTGCCAGCAGCTTGTTGGTCAGGGGGTCCTATGGCTACACCTTC. Translated: CASSLLVRGSYGYTF.

The chain links TRBV6-4 to TRBJ1-6, with 7 bases lining up with TRBD1. The junction had 3 bases not matched to a gene; V was cut back by 4 bases and J by 9 bases. Germline-derived CDR1 and CDR2 are MRHNA and SNTAGT. The CDR3 contains 13 residues. For the CDR3, the DNA is TGTGCCAGCAGTGCGGACAGGACTTCACCCCTCCACTTT. The encoded protein is CASSADRTSPLHF.

The V gene is TRBV10-3, the J gene TRBJ2-7, with 8 bases lining up with TRBD1. The CDR3 has 13 residues. CDR1 is ENHRY, CDR2 SYGVKD, per germline. V shed 6 bases and J 3 bases; nucleotides not matched to a gene: 4. CDR3: CAIRDRVIYEQYF. In nucleotides, the CDR3 is TGTGCCATCAGGGACAGGGTCATCTACGAGCAGTACTTC.

The chain is built from TRBV12-5 and TRBJ1-6; D is perhaps TRBD1 (6 bases). CDR1 and CDR2 (germline): LGHNT, FRNRAP. V was trimmed by 6 bases and J by 6 bases, leaving 12 bases between them. This CDR3 is 14 amino acids long. The CDR3 sequence: CASGAQGTNSPLHF. CDR3 nucleotide sequence: TGTGCTAGTGGGGCACAGGGTACTAATTCACCCCTCCACTTT.

The chain joins TRBV25-1 to TRBJ1-1; D perhaps matches TRBD1 (5 bases). CDR1 MGHDK and CDR2 SYGVNS come from the germline V gene. The CDR3 extends over 13 amino acids. V was clipped by 5 bases and J by 4 bases, with 11 bases between them. This CDR3 reads CASSWPGGTEAFF. The CDR3 bases are TGTGCCAGCAGTTGGCCGGGGGGCACTGAAGCTTTCTTT.

This clone was seen a handful of times. CDR3 nucleotides: TGTGCCAGCTCACCGGGACTAGCGGGGATTAATGAGCAGTTCTTC. Translated, it gives CASSPGLAGINEQFF. V gene TRBV18 combines with J gene TRBJ2-1; 13 bases map to TRBD2. CDR3 length: 15 amino acids. J gave up 7 bases and V 3 bases, and 3 bases lay outside the gene matches. Germline V gives CDR1 KGHSH, CDR2 LQKENI.

In this sample, this clone turned up a few times. The rearrangement joins TRBV2 to TRBJ1-2; D ambiguous. Per germline, CDR1 SNHLY and CDR2 FYNNEI. This CDR3 is built from 15 residues. Trimming removed 3 bases from V and 7 bases from J, with 18 bases in between. The CDR3 reads CASSEPLMSSRGYTF. CDR3 DNA sequence: TGTGCCAGCAGTGAGCCCTTGATGTCCTCGCGTGGCTACACCTTC.

The chain has TRBV28 and TRBJ1-2, with D possibly TRBD1 on 6 matching bases. V lost 4 bases to trimming and J lost 6 bases, with 21 bases between them. CDR1 is MDHEN, CDR2 SYDVKM, per germline. This CDR3 is 16 amino acids long. The CDR3 loop reads CASSSSGGLLGDGYTF. The CDR3 bases are TGTGCCAGCAGTTCCTCCGGGGGGCTTTTGGGAGATGGCTACACCTTC.

The chain is built from TRBV28 and TRBJ2-2; D might be TRBD2 (6 bases). Germline V gene data show CDR1 as MDHEN and CDR2 as SYDVKM. V was cut by 0 bases and J by 5 bases, with 10 bases left in between. This CDR3 region has 15 residues. The CDR3 here is CASSLWGGMTGELFF. CDR3 DNA: TGTGCCAGCAGTTTATGGGGAGGAATGACCGGGGAGCTGTTTTTT.

The rearrangement joins TRBV21-1 to TRBJ1-4. TRBV21-1 is a listed pseudogene. The CDR3 totals 16 residues. CDR3 loop: CASSKVREGGNEKLFF. As DNA, the CDR3 is TGTGCCAGCAGCAAAGTGAGGGAGGGGGGTAATGAAAAACTGTTTTTT.

The V gene is TRBV28, the J gene TRBJ1-2; 7 bases map to TRBD1. The V gene's germline CDR1 is MDHEN and CDR2 SYDVKM. The CDR3 has 14 amino acids. V lost 6 bases to trimming and J lost 7 bases; unmatched junction nucleotides: 11. The CDR3: CASSPQGGRSGYTF. The CDR3 DNA follows: TGTGCCAGCAGCCCCCAGGGGGGAAGGTCTGGCTACACCTTC.

The chain is built from TRBV5-4 and TRBJ2-7; 12 bases match TRBD2. V lost 4 bases to trimming and J lost 5 bases; unmatched junction nucleotides: 4. Germline values: CDR1 SGHNT, CDR2 YYREEE (reference sequence). The CDR3 has 14 amino acids. The CDR3 DNA sequence: TGTGCCAGCAGCCCGGGACTAGCGGGCAACGAGCAGTACTTC. Its protein product is CASSPGLAGNEQYF.